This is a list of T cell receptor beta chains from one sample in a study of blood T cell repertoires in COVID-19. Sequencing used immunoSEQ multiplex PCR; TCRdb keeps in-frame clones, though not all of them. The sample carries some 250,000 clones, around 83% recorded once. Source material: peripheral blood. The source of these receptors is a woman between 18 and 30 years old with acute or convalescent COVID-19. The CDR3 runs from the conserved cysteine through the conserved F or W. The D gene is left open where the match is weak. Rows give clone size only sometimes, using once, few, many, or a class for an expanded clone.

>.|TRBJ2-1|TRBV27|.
CASSLRGYSSYNEQFF
TGTGCCAGCAGTTTAAGGGGCTACAGCTCCTACAATGAGCAGTTCTTC
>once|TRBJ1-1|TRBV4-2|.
CASSQSQGLRTEAFF
TGTGCCAGCAGCCAATCTCAGGGTCTACGGACTGAAGCTTTCTTT
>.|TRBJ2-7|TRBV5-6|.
CASSLQGGEQYF
TGTGCCAGCAGCCTACAGGGCGGCGAGCAGTACTTC
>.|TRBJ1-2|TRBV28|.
CASSFRGRADYYGYTF
TGTGCCAGCAGTTTTAGGGGCAGGGCGGATTACTATGGCTACACCTTC
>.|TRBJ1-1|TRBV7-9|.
CASSLVNRNTEAFF
TGTGCCAGCAGCTTAGTGAACAGGAACACTGAAGCTTTCTTT
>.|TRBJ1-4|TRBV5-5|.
CASSKWGVQANEKLFF
TGTGCCAGCAGCAAGTGGGGGGTCCAAGCTAATGAAAAACTGTTTTTT
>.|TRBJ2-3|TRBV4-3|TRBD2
CASSQDSGRFNTQYF
TGCGCCAGCAGCCAGGATAGCGGGAGATTTAATACGCAGTATTTT
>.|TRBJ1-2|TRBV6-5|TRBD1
CASTPDRGAGGYTF
TGTGCCAGCACTCCGGACAGGGGTGCTGGGGGCTACACCTTC
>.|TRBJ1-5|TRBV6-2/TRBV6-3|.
CASSYSFDRDNQPQHF
TGTGCCAGCAGTTACTCCTTCGACAGAGATAATCAGCCCCAGCATTTT
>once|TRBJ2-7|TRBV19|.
CASTKDSWSYEQYF
TGTGCCAGTACCAAGGACAGCTGGTCCTACGAGCAGTACTTC
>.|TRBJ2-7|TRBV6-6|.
CASNEQQGSEQYF
TGTGCCAGCAATGAACAACAGGGTTCCGAGCAGTACTTC
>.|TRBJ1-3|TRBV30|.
CACRPGQRNTIYF
TGTGCCTGTCGACCGGGACAACGAAACACCATATATTTT
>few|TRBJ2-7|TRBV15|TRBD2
CATSRDASGSESYEQYF
TGTGCCACCAGCAGAGATGCTAGCGGGAGCGAGTCCTACGAGCAGTACTTC
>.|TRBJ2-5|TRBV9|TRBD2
CASSVALAGEEETQYF
TGTGCCAGCAGCGTAGCTCTAGCGGGAGAAGAAGAGACCCAGTACTTC
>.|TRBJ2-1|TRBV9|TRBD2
CASSVDPSGNNEQFF
TGTGCCAGCAGCGTCGACCCTAGCGGGAACAATGAGCAGTTCTTC
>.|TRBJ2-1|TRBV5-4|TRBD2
CASSSSGRVPNEQFF
TGTGCCAGCAGCTCTAGCGGGAGGGTCCCCAATGAGCAGTTCTTC
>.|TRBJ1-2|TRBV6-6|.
CASSPIGGGGYTF
TGTGCCAGCAGCCCTATTGGGGGAGGTGGCTACACCTTC
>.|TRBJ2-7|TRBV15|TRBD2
CATSSLGTNSNEQYF
TGTGCCACCAGCAGCCTCGGGACTAATTCAAACGAGCAGTACTTC
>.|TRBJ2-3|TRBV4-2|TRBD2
CASSPGEAGGADTQYF
TGTGCCAGCAGCCCAGGAGAAGCGGGAGGGGCAGATACGCAGTATTTT
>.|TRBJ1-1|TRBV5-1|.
CASSLWGADEAFF
TGCGCCAGCAGCTTGTGGGGCGCGGATGAAGCTTTCTTT
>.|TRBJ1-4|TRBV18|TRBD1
CASSNRMGQGTEKLFF
TGTGCCAGCTCAAACCGTATGGGACAGGGGACGGAAAAACTGTTTTTT
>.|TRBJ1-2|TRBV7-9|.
CASSLEFTESNTYGYTF
TGTGCCAGCAGCTTAGAATTCACAGAATCAAACACCTATGGCTACACCTTC
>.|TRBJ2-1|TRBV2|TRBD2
CASSERSGSGNEQFF
TGTGCCAGCAGTGAACGGAGCGGGAGTGGTAATGAGCAGTTCTTC
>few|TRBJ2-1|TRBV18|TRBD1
CASSPPSQGMGNEQFF
TGTGCCAGCTCACCACCTTCACAGGGGATGGGCAATGAGCAGTTCTTC
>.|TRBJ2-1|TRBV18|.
CASSLSESYNEQFF
TGTGCCAGCTCCCTCAGCGAGTCATACAATGAGCAGTTCTTC
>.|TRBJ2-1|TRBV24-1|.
CATSSLISGEQFF
TGTGCCACCTCCTCCCTGATTTCGGGGGAGCAGTTCTTC
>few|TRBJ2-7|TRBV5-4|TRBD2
CASRAGTHYEQYF
TGTGCCAGCAGAGCGGGAACCCACTACGAGCAGTACTTC
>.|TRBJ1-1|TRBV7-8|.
CASSLDPGAYTEAFF
TGTGCCAGCAGCCTGGACCCTGGGGCCTACACTGAAGCTTTCTTT
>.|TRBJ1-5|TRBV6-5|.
CASSYSRWSNQPQHF
TGTGCCAGCAGTTACTCGCGGTGGAGCAATCAGCCCCAGCATTTT
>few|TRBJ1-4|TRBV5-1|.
CASSPSTMTGDEKLFF
TGCGCCAGCAGCCCCTCAACAATGACGGGGGATGAAAAACTGTTTTTT
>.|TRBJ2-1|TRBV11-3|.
CASSLDLVSSYNEQFF
TGTGCCAGCAGCTTAGATCTAGTCAGTTCCTACAATGAGCAGTTCTTC
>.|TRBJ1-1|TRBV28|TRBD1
CASSLGTALYTEAFF
TGTGCCAGCAGTTTGGGGACAGCTTTATACACTGAAGCTTTCTTT
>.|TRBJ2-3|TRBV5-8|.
CASSLARGGTDTQYF
TGTGCCAGCAGCCTTGCACGAGGAGGGACAGATACGCAGTATTTT
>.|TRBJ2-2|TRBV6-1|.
CASSEEPGGTGELFF
TGTGCCAGCAGTGAAGAACCCGGCGGCACCGGGGAGCTGTTTTTT
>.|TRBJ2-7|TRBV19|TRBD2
CASSIGTSFYEQYF
TGTGCCAGTAGTATCGGGACTAGCTTTTACGAGCAGTACTTC
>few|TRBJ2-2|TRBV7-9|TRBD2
CASSSRLAGDQRTGELFF
TGTGCCAGCAGCTCTCGACTAGCGGGAGACCAAAGGACGGGGGAGCTGTTTTTT
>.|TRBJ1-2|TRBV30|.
CAWSVGGLGGYTF
TGTGCCTGGAGTGTAGGAGGGCTTGGTGGCTACACCTTC
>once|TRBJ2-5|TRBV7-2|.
CASKGEWGRKETQYF
TGTGCCAGCAAGGGGGAGTGGGGGAGAAAAGAGACCCAGTACTTC
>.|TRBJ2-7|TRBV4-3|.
CASSQDQGSSYEQYF
TGCGCCAGCAGCCAAGATCAGGGGAGCTCCTACGAGCAGTACTTC
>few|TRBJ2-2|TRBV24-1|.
CATRFSTAGELFF
TGTGCCACCAGGTTCAGTACCGCCGGGGAGCTGTTTTTT
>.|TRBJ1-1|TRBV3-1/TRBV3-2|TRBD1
CASSRDRVKSEAFF
TGTGCCAGCAGCCGGGACAGGGTAAAGTCTGAAGCTTTCTTT
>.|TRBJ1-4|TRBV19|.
CASSIDRTTEKLFF
TGTGCCAGTAGTATAGACCGGACAACCGAAAAACTGTTTTTT
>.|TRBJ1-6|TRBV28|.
CASSLFAPWQANSSYNSPLHF
TGTGCCAGCAGTTTATTCGCCCCCTGGCAGGCTAACAGCTCCTATAATTCACCCCTCCACTTT
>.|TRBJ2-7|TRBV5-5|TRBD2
CASSPAIQGRERSEQYF
TGTGCCAGCAGCCCCGCGATCCAAGGGCGGGAGAGGAGCGAGCAGTACTTC
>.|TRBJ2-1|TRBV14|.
CASSPKGDLYNEQFF
TGTGCCAGCAGCCCCAAAGGGGATTTATACAATGAGCAGTTCTTC
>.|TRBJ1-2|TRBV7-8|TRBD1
CASSLGAAGTGTGGGYTF
TGTGCCAGCAGCTTAGGGGCTGCCGGGACAGGGACCGGGGGCGGCTACACCTTC
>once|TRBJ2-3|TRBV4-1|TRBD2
CASSPSGLAGGWTDTQYF
TGCGCCAGCAGCCCATCGGGACTAGCGGGAGGTTGGACAGATACGCAGTATTTT
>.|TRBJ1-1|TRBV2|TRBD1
CASSEVFRDSLNTEAFF
TGTGCCAGCAGTGAAGTTTTTCGGGACAGCTTAAACACTGAAGCTTTCTTT
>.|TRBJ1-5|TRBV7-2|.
CASSLARYQPQHF
TGTGCCAGCAGCTTAGCGCGTTATCAGCCCCAGCATTTT
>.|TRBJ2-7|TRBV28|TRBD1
CASSLPGTGEQF
TGTGCCAGCAGTTTACCCGGGACAGGGGAACAATTC
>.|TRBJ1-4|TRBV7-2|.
CASSPPGANEKLFF
TGTGCCAGCAGCCCCCCCGGAGCTAATGAAAAACTGTTTTTT
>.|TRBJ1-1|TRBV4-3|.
CASSQERRGASFF
TGCGCCAGCAGCCAAGAGAGGAGGGGCGCGTCTTTCTTT
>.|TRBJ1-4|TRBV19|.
CASSIVQGLGEKLFF
TGTGCCAGTAGTATAGTCCAGGGGCTCGGAGAAAAACTGTTTTTT